Here is one T cell receptor (beta chain) with its context. This entry belongs to a study of blood T cell repertoires in COVID-19. Overall study: PBMCs, B-cell-depleted T cells, or T cells were the source of the cDNA or gDNA that made up the material.

In the source study's methods: Estimates of nucleated cell counts were drawn from the amplification of reference gene primers. Some clones are missing from TCRdb's copy, which holds only in-frame ones; the method was immunoSEQ multiplex PCR. V and J calls and clone size follow that table, whereas D and trimming were derived from the DNA. The table shows more than 250,000 clones, with around four fifths occurring only once. Germline CDR1 MGHRA, CDR2 YSYEKL. The CDR3 spans 14 residues. Deletions cut 0 bases from V and 4 bases from J, with 9 bases between. The source is a woman aged 45-65 years with acute or convalescent COVID-19. Source material: peripheral blood. The chain carries TRBV4-1 and TRBJ2-5; tentative D call: TRBD1 (6 bases). The CDR3 coding sequence is TGCGCCAGCAGCCAAGATCAGGGGCGAGAGACCCAGTACTTC. Translating it yields CASSQDQGRETQYF.